Shown below are 21 T cell receptor beta chains from a single sample sequenced in a study of response to subunit inactivated influenza vaccine. TCRdb called the RT-PCR reads again in MiXCR, with one record for every CDR3 protein. The sample has hundreds of thousands of distinct CDR3 sequences, 14% seen once; the top ten hold approximately 7%. Sample: PBMCs from blood, taken around two weeks before vaccination. The receptors here all came from a man aged 50-60 years who received an inactivated influenza vaccine.

This clonotype was counted ten times or more. This chain links TRBV4-1 with TRBJ1-5; no clear D. CDR1 and CDR2 (germline): MGHRA, YSYEKL. V shed 0 bases and J shed 7 bases, with 7 bases lying between them. This CDR3 region has 13 residues. The CDR3 region has the DNA TGCGCCAGCAGCCAAGATGACGCCCAGCCCCAGCATTTT. Translated, it gives CASSQDDAQPQHF.

This clonotype showed up many times. The rearrangement links TRBV5-1 to TRBJ2-1; D tentatively fits TRBD1 or TRBD2 (5 bases each). The V and J ends lost 5 bases and 12 bases respectively, with 21 bases between them. This CDR3 comprises 14 residues. Germline V lookup: CDR1 SGHRS, CDR2 YFSETQ. CDR3 nucleotides: TGCGCCAGCAGACCCGGTGGGACGGAGCCCTCGCAGTTCTTC. Residues: CASRPGGTEPSQFF. The full variable domain, in which reference TRBV5-1 and TRBJ2-1 provide the parts outside the CDR3, is KAGVTQTPRYLIKTRGQQVTLSCSPISGHRSVSWYQQTPGQGLQFLFEYFSETQRNKGNFPGRFSGRQFSNSRSEMNVSTLELGDSALYLCASRPGGTEPSQFFGPGTRLTVL.

The chain combines TRBV20-1 with TRBJ2-4; D perhaps matches TRBD2 (5 bases). The V end was cut by 0 bases, the J end by 0 bases, with 12 bases between. CDR1 and CDR2 (germline): DFQATT, SNEGSKA (reference sequence). This CDR3 spans 16 amino acids. Here the CDR3 reads CSARDGRVLAKNIQYF. The DNA of the CDR3 is TGCAGTGCTAGAGATGGGCGGGTTTTAGCCAAAAACATTCAGTACTTC.

V is TRBV4-2 and J is TRBJ2-1; TRBD1 is a possible D gene (6 bases). Germline loops: CDR1 LGHNA, CDR2 YNFKEQ. The CDR3 extends over 15 amino acids. Trimming removed 4 bases from V and 0 bases from J, with 10 bases in between. This CDR3 is CASSLQQGSYNEQFF. The CDR3 coding sequence is TGTGCCAGCAGCCTCCAACAGGGCTCCTACAATGAGCAGTTCTTC.

This sequence joins TRBV28 and TRBJ2-7; 9 positions match TRBD1. CDR3 length equals 13 residues. Germline CDR1 reads MDHEN; CDR2 reads SYDVKM. J lost 2 bases, V lost 10 bases, and 6 bases had no gene match. The CDR3 region has the DNA TGTGCCATCGGGACAGGGACAGCCTACGAGCAGTACTTC. This translates into CAIGTGTAYEQYF.

V and J are TRBV25-1 and TRBJ2-7, with D tentatively TRBD1 or TRBD2 (5 bases each). CDR3 length: 15 amino acids. Trimming removed 3 bases from V and 2 bases from J, with 14 bases in between. Germline assignment: CDR1 MGHDK and CDR2 SYGVNS. As DNA, the CDR3 is TGTGCCAGCAGTGATATGGGACGCAAACCCTACGAGCAGTACTTC. This translates into CASSDMGRKPYEQYF.

In regard to this clonotype: The junction differs from germline at one of its ends, possibly a read error. V gene TRBV12-3 or TRBV12-4 combines with J gene TRBJ1-1, with 7 nucleotides matching TRBD1. This CDR3 region has 15 residues. The CDR3 nucleotides read TGTGCCAGCAGTCCGGGACAGAGAATGAAAACTGAAGCTTTCTTT. The encoded protein is CASSPGQRMKTEAFF.

The chain joins TRBV20-1 to TRBJ2-3, with 14 nucleotides matching TRBD2. The V and J ends lost 3 bases and 3 bases, in that order; junction bases with no gene match: 8. CDR1 and CDR2 (germline): DFQATT, SNEGSKA (reference sequence). The CDR3 runs to 17 residues. CDR3 coding DNA: TGCAGTGCTAGGAGCGGGACTAGCGGGAGTGGTACAGATACGCAGTATTTT. As protein: CSARSGTSGSGTDTQYF.

The chain combines TRBV11-2 with TRBJ2-7, with D possibly being TRBD1 (5 bases). This CDR3 spans 12 amino acids. Germline V gene sequence: CDR1 SGHAT, CDR2 FQNNGV. The V end lost 6 bases, the J end lost 4 bases, and 10 bases lay between the germline ends. CDR3 sequence reads: CASRDIAYEQYF. The CDR3 coding sequence is TGTGCCAGCAGGGACATTGCGTACGAGCAGTACTTC.

The rearrangement uses TRBV20-1 and TRBJ1-2; a weak D match, TRBD1 (5 bases). V dropped 3 bases and J dropped 5 bases, with 16 bases sitting between them. CDR1 DFQATT and CDR2 SNEGSKA come from the germline V gene (reference sequence). The CDR3 totals 14 residues. This chain's CDR3 is CSASWRGMGYGYTF. CDR3 DNA: TGCAGTGCTAGCTGGAGGGGCATGGGGTATGGCTACACCTTC.

V gene TRBV6-1 combines with J gene TRBJ2-3, with a tentative D call TRBD2 (6 bases). Germline V lookup: CDR1 MNHNS, CDR2 SASEGT. This CDR3 contains 15 residues. Between the trimmed V and J ends, which lost 10 bases and 4 bases, there was a span of 21 bases. CDR3 region: CANCGSRGSSDTQYF. DNA for the CDR3: TGTGCCAATTGCGGTTCGCGGGGAAGTTCAGATACGCAGTATTTT.

The chain combines TRBV11-2 with TRBJ2-5, with 9 bases identical to TRBD1. The CDR3 has 14 amino acids. Trimming took 6 bases from V and 4 from J; bases not matched to a gene: 6. Germline CDR1 and CDR2: SGHAT and FQNNGV. CDR3 nucleotide sequence: TGTGCCAGCAGACGAGGGACAGGGTTAGAGACCCAGTACTTC. Encoded protein: CASRRGTGLETQYF.

This clonotype was observed a few times. The genes are TRBV3-1 and TRBJ2-1, with 8 bases identical to TRBD2. From germline, CDR1 is LGHDT and CDR2 YNNKEL (reference sequence). This CDR3 region has 15 residues. The ends lost 4 bases at V and 8 bases at J; junction bases unmatched: 10. The DNA of the CDR3 is TGTGCCAGCAGCCCTTTAGCGGGACGGATCGATGAGCAGTTCTTC. Amino acid sequence: CASSPLAGRIDEQFF.

The sample holds a few counts of this clonotype. This rearrangement joins TRBV6-1 to TRBJ2-3; D may be TRBD1 or TRBD2 (6 bases each). Trimming cost V 5 bases and J 4 bases, with 16 bases left between them. Per the germline V gene, CDR1 is MNHNS and CDR2 is SASEGT. This CDR3 has 15 amino acids. CDR3: CASSRGRGLSDTQYF. DNA of the CDR3: TGTGCCAGCAGTCGGGGACGGGGGCTTTCAGATACGCAGTATTTT.

This clonotype was observed a few times. The chain couples TRBV6-5 to TRBJ2-4, with TRBD1 matching 9 bases. CDR1 and CDR2 (germline): MNHEY, SVGAGI. The CDR3 consists of 13 residues. V shed 0 bases, J shed 15 bases, and the junction held 6 bases outside the gene matches. The DNA for the CDR3 is TGTGCCAGCAGTTACTCAGGACAGGGGACCAGGTACTTC. Its translation: CASSYSGQGTRYF.

This chain connects TRBV6-5 to TRBJ2-1, with 7 bases identical to TRBD2. Germline-derived CDR1 and CDR2 are MNHEY and SVGAGI. The V segment lost 4 bases and the J segment 4 bases; nucleotides outside the gene matches: 1. The CDR3 covers 13 residues. The CDR3 here is CASSWGLYNEQFF. The CDR3 nucleotides read TGTGCCAGCAGTTGGGGACTATACAATGAGCAGTTCTTC.

There are a few counts of this clonotype. V usage is TRBV7-8 and J usage is TRBJ1-5; D perhaps matches TRBD1 (5 bases). The CDR3 covers 14 residues. CDR1 is SGHVS and CDR2 is FQNEAQ in the germline V gene. V lost 3 bases and J lost 1, with 7 bases in between. The CDR3 DNA is TGTGCCAGCAGCTTGCACAGGAGCAATCAGCCCCAGCATTTT. Its protein product is CASSLHRSNQPQHF.

This clonotype has a handful of counts. The CDR3 sequence: CASTIQEGMGTEAFF. The CDR3 DNA reads as TGTGCCAGCACCATACAGGAGGGGATGGGCACTGAAGCTTTCTTT. V usage is TRBV7-2 and J usage is TRBJ1-1; a weak D match, TRBD1 (5 bases). CDR1 and CDR2 (germline): SGHTA, FQGNSA. V dropped 7 bases and J dropped 4 bases, with 19 bases sitting between them. The CDR3 contains 15 residues.

The rearrangement uses TRBV12-3 or TRBV12-4 and TRBJ2-2; D may be TRBD2 (5 bases). CDR3 length equals 14 residues. Trimming removed 6 bases from V and 3 bases from J, with 11 bases in between. This chain's CDR3 is CASRAGIDTGELFF. The CDR3 bases are TGTGCCAGCAGAGCCGGGATCGACACCGGGGAGCTGTTTTTT.

This clonotype was detected a few times. The gene calls are TRBV5-1 and TRBJ1-5, with TRBD1 matching 7 bases. The CDR3 consists of 14 residues. Germline CDR1 reads SGHRS; CDR2 reads YFSETQ. With V trimmed by 5 bases and J by 0 bases, 2 bases remained unmatched. CDR3 loop: CASSQGDSNQPQHF. CDR3 DNA: TGCGCCAGCAGTCAGGGGGATAGCAATCAGCCCCAGCATTTT.

This chain uses TRBV30 with TRBJ2-2; D gene ambiguous. Trimming stripped 2 bases from V and 9 bases from J, with 10 bases between. The CDR3 loop spans 12 amino acids. The V gene's germline CDR1 is GTSNPN and CDR2 SVGIG (reference sequence). CDR3 coding DNA: TGTGCCTGGAGTTACAGCAGCCGGGAGCTGTTTTTT. It codes for CAWSYSSRELFF.